This TCR beta chain stems from a study of T cell changes during pregnancy in multiple sclerosis. Sequencing was performed with immunoSEQ multiplex PCR; in TCRdb, only in-frame clones are kept and a portion is missing. The table shows 85,000 to 130,000 clones, with 85% to 95% occurring only once. The V gene's germline CDR1 is KGHSH and CDR2 LQKENI. The junction had 5 bases not matched to a gene; V was cut back by 4 bases and J by 9 bases. The CDR3 totals 13 residues. The receptor comes from a female donor with multiple sclerosis, enrolled in a pregnancy study. The sequences come from peripheral blood, collected after pregnancy. This chain links TRBV18 with TRBJ2-2, with 7 bases matching TRBD2. DNA for the CDR3: TGTGCCAGCTCACGGGAAGCGGGACGGGAGCTGTTTTTT. Its protein is CASSREAGRELFF.